Listed below are T cell receptor beta chains from one sample, sequenced in a study of cytomegalovirus exposure and HLA in healthy donors. Sequencing was performed with immunoSEQ multiplex PCR; in TCRdb, only in-frame clones are kept and a portion is missing. This repertoire shows some 140,000 clones, around 80% found once; its top ten account for approximately 4.3%. Sequenced: PBMCs. These receptors all stem from a man aged 30-40 years in good health. Each CDR3 is given with its conserved first and last residue. The D gene is left open where the match is weak. Clone size, where shown, is once, few, many, or a class for clones that have expanded.

TRBJ1-2 | TRBD1 | TRBV5-1 | - | CASSLDDRVLGYTF | TGCGCCAGCAGCTTGGATGACAGGGTTTTAGGCTACACCTTC
TRBJ1-2 | TRBD1 | TRBV13 | - | CASSGLDRGHYGYTF | TGTGCCAGCAGCGGCCTGGACAGGGGGCACTATGGCTACACCTTC
TRBJ2-2 | TRBD2 | TRBV7-3 | - | CASSLGVAGGDTGELFF | TGTGCCAGCAGCTTAGGGGTAGCGGGAGGTGACACCGGGGAGCTGTTTTTT
TRBJ2-2 | TRBD1 | TRBV29-1 | few | CSVEDTGTGVPGELFF | TGCAGCGTTGAAGACACCGGGACAGGGGTTCCCGGGGAGCTGTTTTTT
TRBJ1-1 | TRBD1 | TRBV7-8 | few | CASSPSTGGWTEAFF | TGTGCCAGCAGCCCTTCGACAGGGGGCTGGACTGAAGCTTTCTTT
TRBJ2-7 | TRBD2 | TRBV7-2 | - | CASSLTPLAGVEQYF | TGTGCCAGCAGCCTGACCCCTCTAGCGGGAGTCGAGCAGTACTTC
TRBJ2-6 | TRBD1 | TRBV11-1 | - | CASSGTIWTGSGANVLTF | TGTGCCAGCAGCGGCACCATTTGGACAGGGTCCGGGGCCAACGTCCTGACTTTC
TRBJ2-7 | - | TRBV6-1 | - | CASSGGFSPPTEQYF | TGTGCCAGCAGCGGCGGGTTCAGCCCCCCTACTGAGCAGTACTTC
TRBJ1-1 | TRBD1 | TRBV5-1 | - | CASSPTGEWQTEAFF | TGCGCCAGCAGCCCGACAGGGGAATGGCAAACTGAAGCTTTCTTT
TRBJ2-7 | - | TRBV27 | - | CASSPYGWSYEQYF | TGTGCCAGCAGTCCCTATGGGTGGAGCTACGAGCAGTACTTC
TRBJ2-4 | TRBD2 | TRBV14 | few | CASSQALTRGGKNIQYF | TGTGCCAGCAGCCAAGCTTTGACCCGGGGGGGCAAAAACATTCAGTACTTC
TRBJ1-1 | TRBD1 | TRBV7-9 | - | CASSLVLRQGVEYTEAFF | TGTGCCAGCAGCTTAGTTCTTAGGCAGGGGGTAGAGTACACTGAAGCTTTCTTT
TRBJ2-2 | - | TRBV15 | - | CATKGQSNTGELFF | TGTGCCACCAAGGGGCAGTCGAACACCGGGGAGCTGTTTTTT
TRBJ2-7 | - | TRBV18 | - | CASSPDGKPYEQYF | TGTGCCAGCTCACCAGACGGGAAACCCTACGAGCAGTACTTC
TRBJ2-1 | - | TRBV6-5 | - | CASSYIGDSIGEQFF | TGTGCCAGCAGTTACATCGGGGACTCAATAGGGGAGCAGTTCTTC
TRBJ1-1 | - | TRBV7-8 | - | CASSFRGGDTETFF | TGTGCCAGCAGCTTCCGTGGGGGCGACACTGAAACTTTCTTT
TRBJ2-3 | TRBD2 | TRBV18 | - | CASSLAGVTDTQYF | TGTGCCAGCTCACTAGCGGGAGTCACAGATACGCAGTATTTT
TRBJ2-7 | - | TRBV27 | few | CASSLYGWGAYEQYF | TGTGCCAGCAGTTTATATGGGTGGGGGGCCTACGAGCAGTACTTC
TRBJ2-7 | - | TRBV29-1 | - | CSADIGGEPYEQYF | TGCAGCGCCGACATCGGAGGGGAGCCTTACGAGCAGTACTTC
TRBJ2-5 | - | TRBV29-1 | - | CSVEVPGWLETQYF | TGCAGCGTTGAAGTTCCAGGGTGGCTGGAGACCCAGTACTTC
TRBJ2-3 | TRBD2 | TRBV9 | - | CASNPAGGLDTQYF | TGTGCCAGCAACCCAGCGGGAGGACTAGATACGCAGTATTTT
TRBJ2-7 | TRBD1 | TRBV6-5 | - | CASSYSIGTAYEQYF | TGTGCCAGCAGTTACTCGATCGGGACAGCCTACGAGCAGTACTTC
TRBJ2-3 | - | TRBV21-1 | - | CASNSQADQGLREGMGKKTDTQYF | TGTGCCAGCAATTCTCAAGCCGACCAGGGACTCCGAGAAGGTATGGGGAAGAAGACAGATACGCAGTATTTT
TRBJ1-3 | - | TRBV19 | - | CASSILSHLSSGNTIYF | TGTGCCAGTAGTATCCTTAGTCATTTGAGCTCTGGAAACACCATATATTTT
TRBJ1-4 | TRBD1 | TRBV19 | - | CASRDRGHVNEKLFF | TGTGCCAGCCGGGACAGGGGGCACGTTAATGAAAAACTGTTTTTT
TRBJ1-4 | TRBD1 | TRBV30 | - | CASDTQGEKLFF | TGTGCCTCTGACACACAGGGGGAAAAACTGTTTTTT
TRBJ2-3 | TRBD2 | TRBV29-1 | - | CSVGLASDTQYF | TGCAGCGTCGGACTAGCCTCAGATACGCAGTATTTT
TRBJ1-2 | - | TRBV7-9 | - | CASSSGGLFNGYTF | TGTGCCAGCAGCTCAGGAGGGCTGTTCAATGGCTACACCTTC
TRBJ1-1 | - | TRBV9 | - | CASSVWEDTEAFF | TGTGCCAGCAGCGTATGGGAGGACACTGAAGCTTTCTTT
TRBJ1-2 | - | TRBV19 | - | CASSIEGSYGYTF | TGTGCCAGTAGTATCGAGGGATCCTATGGCTACACCTTC
TRBJ2-1 | - | TRBV10-3 | once | CALGDSSYNEQFF | TGTGCCCTCGGAGACTCCTCCTACAATGAGCAGTTCTTC
TRBJ2-3 | TRBD2 | TRBV6-5 | few | CASTASGHTDTQYF | TGTGCCAGCACCGCTAGCGGTCACACAGATACGCAGTATTTT
TRBJ2-7 | - | TRBV30 | few | CAWSGSPYEQYF | TGTGCCTGGAGTGGGAGCCCTTACGAGCAGTACTTC
TRBJ2-1 | TRBD2 | TRBV6-4 | - | CASSDRSGSGGEQFF | TGTGCCAGCAGTGACCGAAGCGGGAGCGGGGGTGAGCAGTTCTTC
TRBJ2-1 | - | TRBV29-1 | - | CSVEGGEQFF | TGCAGCGTTGAAGGCGGGGAGCAGTTCTTC
TRBJ2-1 | TRBD2 | TRBV29-1 | once | CSVPPTSGSPDEQFF | TGCAGCGTTCCCCCTACTAGCGGGAGTCCCGATGAGCAGTTCTTC
TRBJ2-1 | - | TRBV27 | - | CASSLSTPVGGYNEQFF | TGTGCCAGCAGTTTATCCACCCCTGTAGGGGGCTACAATGAGCAGTTCTTC
TRBJ2-3 | - | TRBV12-5 | - | CASGAPGAGPSTDTQYF | TGTGCTAGTGGTGCCCCCGGGGCGGGACCTAGCACAGATACGCAGTATTTT
TRBJ2-7 | - | TRBV19 | - | CASMDSLYEQYF | TGTGCCAGTATGGACAGCCTCTACGAGCAGTACTTC
TRBJ2-2 | TRBD2 | TRBV27 | - | CASSLSGTRNTGELFF | TGTGCCAGCAGCCTTAGCGGGACACGGAACACCGGGGAGCTGTTTTTT
TRBJ1-3 | - | TRBV19 | - | CASSIAAKYSGNTIYF | TGTGCCAGTAGTATTGCGGCGAAATACTCTGGAAACACCATATATTTT
TRBJ2-2 | - | TRBV5-1 | - | CASSPRTNLRQAGELFF | TGCGCCAGCAGTCCCCGGACAAATCTCCGCCAAGCCGGGGAGCTGTTTTTT
TRBJ2-7 | TRBD2 | TRBV11-2 | - | CASSLATSGVYEQYF | TGTGCCAGCAGCTTAGCGACTAGCGGGGTCTACGAGCAGTACTTC
TRBJ2-3 | - | TRBV4-3 | - | CASSWATGTDTQYF | TGCGCCAGCAGCTGGGCCACAGGGACAGATACGCAGTATTTT
TRBJ1-6 | - | TRBV14 | - | CASSQETEHSPLHF | TGTGCCAGCAGCCAAGAGACAGAGCATTCACCCCTCCACTTT
TRBJ2-1 | - | TRBV5-1 | few | CASNSVAYNEQFF | TGCGCCAGCAATAGTGTAGCCTACAATGAGCAGTTCTTC
TRBJ2-1 | - | TRBV30 | - | CAWRGGAAIWEQFF | TGTGCCTGGAGGGGCGGGGCCGCCATTTGGGAGCAGTTCTTC
TRBJ1-2 | TRBD1 | TRBV7-9 | few | CASSIGTDYGYTF | TGTGCCAGCAGCATCGGGACAGACTATGGCTACACCTTC
TRBJ2-7 | - | TRBV30 | - | CAWSRSYEQYF | TGTGCCTGGAGCAGGTCCTACGAGCAGTACTTC
TRBJ2-7 | TRBD1 | TRBV4-1 | - | CASSLEPGQGASYEQYF | TGCGCCAGCAGCCTAGAACCGGGACAGGGGGCTTCCTACGAGCAGTACTTC
TRBJ1-3 | - | TRBV6-1 | - | CASSELHWDRLGGMRNTIYF | TGTGCCAGCAGTGAACTGCATTGGGATAGATTGGGGGGGATGAGAAACACCATATATTTT
TRBJ2-7 | TRBD1 | TRBV18 | - | CASSQNSGTATHEQYF | TGTGCCAGCTCACAGAATTCCGGGACAGCGACCCACGAGCAGTACTTC
TRBJ2-1 | TRBD2 | TRBV7-9 | - | CASSLDLAGGPNEQFF | TGTGCCAGCAGCTTAGATCTAGCGGGAGGGCCCAATGAGCAGTTCTTC
TRBJ1-1 | TRBD1 | TRBV5-5 | - | CASSLGMDRGNTEAFF | TGTGCCAGCAGCTTGGGAATGGACAGGGGGAACACTGAAGCTTTCTTT
TRBJ1-1 | - | TRBV6-5 | - | CASSYTVTEAFF | TGTGCCAGCAGTTATACAGTCACTGAAGCTTTCTTT
TRBJ2-3 | TRBD1 | TRBV15 | - | CATSSESRGPDTQYF | TGTGCCACCAGCAGCGAGAGCAGGGGGCCCGATACGCAGTATTTT
TRBJ2-5 | TRBD1 | TRBV15 | - | CATSRERAGGETQYF | TGTGCCACCAGCAGAGAACGGGCAGGGGGAGAGACCCAGTACTTC
TRBJ1-2 | - | TRBV7-6 | - | CASSLGLGYTF | TGTGCCAGCAGCTTAGGACTGGGCTACACCTTC
TRBJ2-7 | TRBD2 | TRBV15 | - | CATSRASGSSDEQYF | TGTGCCACCAGCAGAGCTAGCGGGAGTTCAGACGAGCAGTACTTC
TRBJ2-5 | - | TRBV5-1 | few | CASSLARSARETQYF | TGCGCCAGCAGCTTGGCCAGATCGGCCAGGGAGACCCAGTACTTC